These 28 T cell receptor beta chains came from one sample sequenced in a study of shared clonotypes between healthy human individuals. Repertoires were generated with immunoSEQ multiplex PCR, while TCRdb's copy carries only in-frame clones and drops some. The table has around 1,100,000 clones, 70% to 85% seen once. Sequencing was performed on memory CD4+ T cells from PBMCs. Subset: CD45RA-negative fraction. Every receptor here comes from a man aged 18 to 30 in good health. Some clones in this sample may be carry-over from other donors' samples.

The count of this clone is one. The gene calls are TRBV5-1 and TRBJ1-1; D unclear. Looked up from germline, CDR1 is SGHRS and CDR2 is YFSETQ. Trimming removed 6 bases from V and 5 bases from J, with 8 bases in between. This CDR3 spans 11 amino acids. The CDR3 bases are TGCGCCAGCAAGAGGGAGACTGAAGCTTTCTTT. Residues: CASKRETEAFF.

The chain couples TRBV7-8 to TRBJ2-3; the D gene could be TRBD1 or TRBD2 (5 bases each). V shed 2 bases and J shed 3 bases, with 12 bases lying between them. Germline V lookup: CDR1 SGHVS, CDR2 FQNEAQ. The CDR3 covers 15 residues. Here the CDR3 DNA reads TGTGCCAGCAGCTTACTAGAGTGGGGGACAGATACGCAGTATTTT. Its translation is CASSLLEWGTDTQYF.

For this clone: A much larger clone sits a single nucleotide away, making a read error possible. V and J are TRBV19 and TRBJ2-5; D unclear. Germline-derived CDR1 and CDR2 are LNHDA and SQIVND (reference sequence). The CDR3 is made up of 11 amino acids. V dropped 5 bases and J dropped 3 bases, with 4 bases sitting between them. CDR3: CASSVEETQYF. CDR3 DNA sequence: TGTGCCAGTAGTGTCGAAGAGACCCAGTACTTC.

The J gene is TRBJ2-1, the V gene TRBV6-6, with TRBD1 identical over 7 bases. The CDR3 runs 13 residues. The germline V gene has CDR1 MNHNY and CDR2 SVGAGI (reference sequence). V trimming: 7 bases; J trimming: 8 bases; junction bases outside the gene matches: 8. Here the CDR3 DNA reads TGTGCCAGCACTTTACAGGGGCGCCATGAGCAGTTCTTC. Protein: CASTLQGRHEQFF.

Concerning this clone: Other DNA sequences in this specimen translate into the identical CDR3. The CDR3 spells CASSPGGGNQPQHF. CDR3 coding DNA: TGTGCCAGCAGCCCAGGCGGAGGCAATCAGCCCCAGCATTTT. The rearrangement joins TRBV7-9 to TRBJ1-5; D remains unclear. Trimming cost V 5 bases and J 2 bases, with 10 bases left between them. There are 14 residues in the CDR3. Germline V gene lookup returns CDR1 SEHNR and CDR2 FQNEAQ (reference sequence). Looking up the rest from reference TRBV7-9 and TRBJ1-5 gives the full variable domain: DTGVSQNPRHKITKRGQNVTFRCDPISEHNRLYWYRQTLGQGPEFLTYFQNEAQLEKSRLLSDRFSAERPKGSFSTLEIQRTEQGDSAMYLCASSPGGGNQPQHFGDGTRLSIL.

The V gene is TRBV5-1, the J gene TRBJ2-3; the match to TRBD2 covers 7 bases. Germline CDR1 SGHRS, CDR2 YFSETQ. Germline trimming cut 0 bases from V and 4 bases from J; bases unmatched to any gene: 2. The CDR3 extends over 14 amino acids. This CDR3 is CASSLGRGADTQYF. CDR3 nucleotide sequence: TGCGCCAGCAGCTTGGGCCGGGGGGCAGATACGCAGTATTTT.

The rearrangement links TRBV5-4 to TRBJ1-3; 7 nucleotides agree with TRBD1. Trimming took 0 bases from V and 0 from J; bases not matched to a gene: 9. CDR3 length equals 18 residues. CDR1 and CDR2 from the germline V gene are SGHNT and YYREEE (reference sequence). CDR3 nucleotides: TGTGCCAGCAGCTTGGGTTGGGGACAGACTGGCTCTGGAAACACCATATATTTT. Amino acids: CASSLGWGQTGSGNTIYF. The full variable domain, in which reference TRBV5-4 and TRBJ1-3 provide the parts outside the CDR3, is ETGVTQSPTHLIKTRGQQVTLRCSSQSGHNTVSWYQQALGQGPQFIFQYYREEENGRGNFPPRFSGLQFPNYSSELNVNALELDDSALYLCASSLGWGQTGSGNTIYFGEGSWLTVV.

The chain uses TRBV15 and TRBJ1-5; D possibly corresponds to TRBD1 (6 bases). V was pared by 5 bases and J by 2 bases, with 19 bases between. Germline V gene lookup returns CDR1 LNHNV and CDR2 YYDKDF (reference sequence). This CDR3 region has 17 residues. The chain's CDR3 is CATSRKPGRGGNQPQHF. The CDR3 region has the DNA TGTGCCACCAGCCGCAAACCGGGCAGGGGAGGCAATCAGCCCCAGCATTTT.

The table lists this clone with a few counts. The CDR3 sequence: CASSLTGLGGYTF. The CDR3 DNA reads as TGTGCCAGCAGCTTAACAGGCTTAGGCGGCTACACCTTC. The rearrangement uses TRBV7-3 and TRBJ1-2; D remains ambiguous. This CDR3 contains 13 residues. V was cut by 0 bases and J by 8 bases, with 10 bases left in between. Per germline, CDR1 SGHTA and CDR2 FQGTGA.

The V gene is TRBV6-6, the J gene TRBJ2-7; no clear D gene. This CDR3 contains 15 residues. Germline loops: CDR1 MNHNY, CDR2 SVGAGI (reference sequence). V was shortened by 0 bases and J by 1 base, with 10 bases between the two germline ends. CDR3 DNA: TGTGCCAGCAGTTACTCGCTACTCCTATCCTACGAGCAGTACTTC. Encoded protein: CASSYSLLLSYEQYF.

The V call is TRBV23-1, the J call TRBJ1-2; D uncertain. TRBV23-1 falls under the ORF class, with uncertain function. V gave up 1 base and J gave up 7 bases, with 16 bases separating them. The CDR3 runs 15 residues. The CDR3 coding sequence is TGCGCCAGCAGTCAATATAATCCGCAAATCGGTGGCTACACCTTC. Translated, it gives CASSQYNPQIGGYTF.

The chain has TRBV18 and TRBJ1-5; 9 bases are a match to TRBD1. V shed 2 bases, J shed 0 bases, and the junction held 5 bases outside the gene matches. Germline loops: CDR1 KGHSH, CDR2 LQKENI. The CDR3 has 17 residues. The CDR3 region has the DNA TGTGCCAGCTCACCAGCAACAGGGGGCCGTAGCAATCAGCCCCAGCATTTT. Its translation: CASSPATGGRSNQPQHF.

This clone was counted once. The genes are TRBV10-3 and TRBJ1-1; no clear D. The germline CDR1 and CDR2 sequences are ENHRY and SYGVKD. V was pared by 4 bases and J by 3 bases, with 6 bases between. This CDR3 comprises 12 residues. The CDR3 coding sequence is TGTGCCATCAGTGCGTCATACACTGAAGCTTTCTTT. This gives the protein CAISASYTEAFF.

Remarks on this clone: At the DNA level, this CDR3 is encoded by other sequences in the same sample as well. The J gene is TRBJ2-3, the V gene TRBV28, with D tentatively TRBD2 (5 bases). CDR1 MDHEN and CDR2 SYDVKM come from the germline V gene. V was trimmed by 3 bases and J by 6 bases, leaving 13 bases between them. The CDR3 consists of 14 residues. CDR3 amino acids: CASSLSRGTDTQYF. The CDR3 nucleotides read TGTGCCAGCAGTTTGTCTCGGGGAACTGATACGCAGTATTTT.

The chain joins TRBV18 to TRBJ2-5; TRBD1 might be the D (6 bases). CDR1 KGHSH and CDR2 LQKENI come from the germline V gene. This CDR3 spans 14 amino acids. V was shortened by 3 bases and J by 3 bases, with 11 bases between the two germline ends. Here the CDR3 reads CASSPWRTEETQYF. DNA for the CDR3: TGTGCCAGCTCACCCTGGCGGACAGAAGAGACCCAGTACTTC. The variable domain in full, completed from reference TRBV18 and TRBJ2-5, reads NAGVMQNPRHLVRRRGQEARLRCSPMKGHSHVYWYRQLPEEGLKFMVYLQKENIIDESGMPKERFSAEFPKEGPSILRIQQVVRGDSAAYFCASSPWRTEETQYFGPGTRLLVL.

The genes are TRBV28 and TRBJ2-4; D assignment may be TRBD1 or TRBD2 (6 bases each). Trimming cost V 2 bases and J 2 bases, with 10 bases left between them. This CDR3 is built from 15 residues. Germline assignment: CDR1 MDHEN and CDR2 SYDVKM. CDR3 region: CASSLRGGTKNIQYF. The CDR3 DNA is TGTGCCAGCAGTTTAAGAGGGGGGACCAAAAACATTCAGTACTTC. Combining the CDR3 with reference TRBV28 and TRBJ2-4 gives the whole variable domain DVKVTQSSRYLVKRTGEKVFLECVQDMDHENMFWYRQDPGLGLRLIYFSYDVKMKEKGDIPEGYSVSREKKERFSLILESASTNQTSMYLCASSLRGGTKNIQYFGAGTRLSVL.

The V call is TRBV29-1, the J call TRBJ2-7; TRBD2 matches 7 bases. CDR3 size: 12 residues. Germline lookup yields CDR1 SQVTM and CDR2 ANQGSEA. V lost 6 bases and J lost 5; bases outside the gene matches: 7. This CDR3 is CSVGYGGDEQYF. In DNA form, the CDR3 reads TGCAGCGTCGGGTATGGGGGGGACGAGCAGTACTTC.

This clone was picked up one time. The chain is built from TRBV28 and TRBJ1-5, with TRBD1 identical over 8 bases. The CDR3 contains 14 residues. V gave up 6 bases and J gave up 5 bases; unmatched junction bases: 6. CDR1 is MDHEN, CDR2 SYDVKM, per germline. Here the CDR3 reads CASRLDRGDQPQHF. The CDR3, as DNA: TGTGCCAGCAGACTAGACAGGGGCGATCAGCCCCAGCATTTT.

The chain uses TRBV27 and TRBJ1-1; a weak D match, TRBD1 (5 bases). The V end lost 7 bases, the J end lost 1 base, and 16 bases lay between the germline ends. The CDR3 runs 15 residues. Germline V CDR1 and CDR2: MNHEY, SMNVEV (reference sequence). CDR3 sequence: CASTNRDGRNTEAFF. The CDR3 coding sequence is TGTGCCAGCACAAACCGGGACGGAAGGAACACTGAAGCTTTCTTT.

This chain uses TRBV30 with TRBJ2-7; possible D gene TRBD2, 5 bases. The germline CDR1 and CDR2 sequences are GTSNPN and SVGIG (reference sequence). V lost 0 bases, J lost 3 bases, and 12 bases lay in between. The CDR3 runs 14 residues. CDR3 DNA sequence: TGTGCCTGGAGTGTCGGGATAGCGAACTACGAGCAGTACTTC. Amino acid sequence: CAWSVGIANYEQYF.

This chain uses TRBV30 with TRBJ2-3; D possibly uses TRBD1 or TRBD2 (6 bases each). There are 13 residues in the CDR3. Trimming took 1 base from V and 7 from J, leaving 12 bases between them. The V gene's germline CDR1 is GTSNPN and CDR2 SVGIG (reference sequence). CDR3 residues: CAWSEGEVHTQYF. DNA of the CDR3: TGTGCCTGGAGTGAGGGGGAGGTGCATACGCAGTATTTT. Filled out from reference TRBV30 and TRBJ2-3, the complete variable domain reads SQTIHQWPATLVQPVGSPLSLECTVEGTSNPNLYWYRQAAGRGLQLLFYSVGIGQISSEVPQNLSASRPQDRQFILSSKKLLLSDSGFYLCAWSEGEVHTQYFGPGTRLTVL.

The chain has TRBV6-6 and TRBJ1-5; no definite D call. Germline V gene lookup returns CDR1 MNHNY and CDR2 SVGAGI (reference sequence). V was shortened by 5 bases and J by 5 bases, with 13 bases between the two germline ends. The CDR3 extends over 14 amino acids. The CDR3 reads CASSAPGVHQPQHF. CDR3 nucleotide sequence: TGTGCCAGCAGTGCACCTGGGGTGCATCAGCCCCAGCATTTT.

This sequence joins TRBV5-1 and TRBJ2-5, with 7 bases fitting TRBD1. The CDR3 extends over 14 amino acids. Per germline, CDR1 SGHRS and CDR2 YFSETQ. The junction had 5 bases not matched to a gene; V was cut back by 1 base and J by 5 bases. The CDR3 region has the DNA TGCGCCAGCAGCTTGAGAGGGGGCGCGGAGACCCAGTACTTC. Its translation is CASSLRGGAETQYF.

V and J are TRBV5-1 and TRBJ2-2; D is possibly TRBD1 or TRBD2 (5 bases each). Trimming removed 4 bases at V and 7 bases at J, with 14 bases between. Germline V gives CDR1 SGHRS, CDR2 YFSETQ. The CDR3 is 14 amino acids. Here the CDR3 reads CASSGTRVGGELFF. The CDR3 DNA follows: TGCGCCAGCAGCGGGACCAGGGTCGGCGGGGAGCTGTTTTTT.

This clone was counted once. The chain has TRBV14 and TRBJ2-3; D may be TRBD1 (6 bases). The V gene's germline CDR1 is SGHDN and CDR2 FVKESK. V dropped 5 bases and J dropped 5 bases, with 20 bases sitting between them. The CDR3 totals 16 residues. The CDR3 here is CASSSRLDRTGDTQYF. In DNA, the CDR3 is TGTGCCAGCAGCTCGCGATTGGACAGAACAGGAGATACGCAGTATTTT.

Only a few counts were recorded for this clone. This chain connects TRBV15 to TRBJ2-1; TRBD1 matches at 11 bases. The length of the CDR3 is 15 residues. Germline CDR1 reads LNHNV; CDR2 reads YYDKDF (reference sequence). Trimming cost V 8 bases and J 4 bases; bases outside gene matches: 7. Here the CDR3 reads CATYPGQGEYNEQFF. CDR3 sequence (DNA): TGTGCCACCTACCCGGGACAGGGGGAATACAATGAGCAGTTCTTC. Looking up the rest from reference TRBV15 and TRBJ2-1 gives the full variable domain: DAMVIQNPRYQVTQFGKPVTLSCSQTLNHNVMYWYQQKSSQAPKLLFHYYDKDFNNEADTPDNFQSRRPNTSFCFLDIRSPGLGDTAMYLCATYPGQGEYNEQFFGPGTRLTVL.

The CDR3 sequence: CASSPGQGEVNTEAFF. The DNA of the CDR3 is TGTGCCAGCAGCCCAGGACAGGGGGAGGTGAACACTGAAGCTTTCTTT. The chain links TRBV11-2 to TRBJ1-1, with 10 bases lining up with TRBD1. This CDR3 is built from 16 residues. V was clipped by 5 bases and J by 0 bases; unmatched bases: 6. Germline lookup yields CDR1 SGHAT and CDR2 FQNNGV.

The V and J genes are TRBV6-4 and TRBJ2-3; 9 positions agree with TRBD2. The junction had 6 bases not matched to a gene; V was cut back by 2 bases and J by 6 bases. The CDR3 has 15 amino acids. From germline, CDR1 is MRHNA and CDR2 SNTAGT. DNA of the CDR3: TGTGCCAGCAGTGACCGAGGGACTAGCCAGGATACGCAGTATTTT. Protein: CASSDRGTSQDTQYF.